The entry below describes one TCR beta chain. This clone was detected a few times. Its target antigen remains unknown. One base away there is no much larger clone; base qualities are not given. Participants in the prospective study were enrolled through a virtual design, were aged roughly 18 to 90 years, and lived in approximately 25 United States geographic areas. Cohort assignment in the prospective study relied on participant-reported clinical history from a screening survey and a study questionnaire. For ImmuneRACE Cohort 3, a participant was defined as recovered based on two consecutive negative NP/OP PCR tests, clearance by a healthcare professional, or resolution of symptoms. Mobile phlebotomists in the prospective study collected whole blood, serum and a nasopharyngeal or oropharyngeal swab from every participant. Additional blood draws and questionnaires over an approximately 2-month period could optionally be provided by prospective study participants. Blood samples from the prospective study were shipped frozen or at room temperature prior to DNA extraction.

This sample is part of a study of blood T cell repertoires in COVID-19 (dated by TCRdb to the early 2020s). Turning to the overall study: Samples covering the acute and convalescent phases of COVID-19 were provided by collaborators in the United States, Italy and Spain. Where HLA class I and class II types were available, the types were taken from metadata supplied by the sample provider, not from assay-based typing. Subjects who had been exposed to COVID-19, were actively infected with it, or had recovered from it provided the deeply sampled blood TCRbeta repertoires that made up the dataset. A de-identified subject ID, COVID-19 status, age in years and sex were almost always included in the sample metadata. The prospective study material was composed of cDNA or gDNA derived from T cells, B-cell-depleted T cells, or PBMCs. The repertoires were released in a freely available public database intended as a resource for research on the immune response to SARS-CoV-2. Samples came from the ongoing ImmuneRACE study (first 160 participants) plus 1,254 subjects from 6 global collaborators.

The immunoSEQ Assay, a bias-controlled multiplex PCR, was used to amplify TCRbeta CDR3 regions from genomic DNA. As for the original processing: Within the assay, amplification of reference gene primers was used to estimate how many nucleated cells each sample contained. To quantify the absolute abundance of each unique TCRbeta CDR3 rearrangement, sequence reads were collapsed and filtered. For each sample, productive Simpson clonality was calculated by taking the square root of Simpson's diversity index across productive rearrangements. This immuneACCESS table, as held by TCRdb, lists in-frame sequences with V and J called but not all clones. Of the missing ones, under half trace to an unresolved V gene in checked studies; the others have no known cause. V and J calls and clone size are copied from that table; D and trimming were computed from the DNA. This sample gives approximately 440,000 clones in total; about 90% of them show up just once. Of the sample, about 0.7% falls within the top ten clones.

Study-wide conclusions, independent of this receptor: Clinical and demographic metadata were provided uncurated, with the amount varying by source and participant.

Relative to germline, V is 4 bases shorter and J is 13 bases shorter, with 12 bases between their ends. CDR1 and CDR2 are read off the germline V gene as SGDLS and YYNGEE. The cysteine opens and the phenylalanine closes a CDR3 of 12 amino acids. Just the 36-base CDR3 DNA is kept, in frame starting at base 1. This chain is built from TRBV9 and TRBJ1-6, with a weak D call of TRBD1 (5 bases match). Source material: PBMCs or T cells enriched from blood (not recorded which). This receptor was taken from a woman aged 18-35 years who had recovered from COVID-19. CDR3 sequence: CASSSHGGPLHF. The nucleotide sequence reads TGTGCCAGCAGCTCCCACGGGGGGCCCCTCCACTTT.